The clone carrying this TCR beta chain was counted ten times or more. Its antigen is unidentified. TCRdb reprocessed the RT-PCR reads with MiXCR, giving one entry per CDR3 protein. The sample holds roughly 170,000 distinct CDR3 sequences, around a tenth seen once. The entry originates in a study of response to subunit inactivated influenza vaccine. Study-wide points: Few additional T cells are recruited per seasonal influenza vaccination, authors suggested.

The CDR3 totals 15 residues. V shed 0 bases and J 3 bases; nucleotides not matched to a gene: 6. Germline V gene data show CDR1 as DFQATT and CDR2 as SNEGSKA (reference sequence). Material: non-naive T cells sorted from PBMCs, obtained on the day of vaccination. The receptor's source is a man in his fifties who received an inactivated influenza vaccine. The genes are TRBV20-1 and TRBJ1-1, with 8 bases aligning to TRBD1. The CDR3 bases are TGCAGTGCTAGAGATAAGGACAGGGCGTACACTGAAGCTTTCTTT. Translation: CSARDKDRAYTEAFF.